One sample yielded the 9 T cell receptor beta chains listed below, sequenced in a study of CD8+CD57+ T cells in acquired aplastic anemia. TCR beta VDJ combinations and CDR3 sequences were profiled from genomic DNA. TCRdb independently ran MiXCR on the reads; one entry per CDR3 protein. The top ten hold approximately 7.8% of the sample, which has under 250,000 distinct CDR3 sequences, 45% to 50% seen once. Patients included in sequencing had previously demonstrated CD8+CD57+ cell expansion by flow cytometry. Sequenced: sorted CD4+, CD8+, or CD8+CD57+ T cells (not recorded which) from PBMCs. All receptors come from a human donor with aplastic anemia.

The gene calls are TRBV29-1 and TRBJ2-1, with TRBD1 as a possible D gene (6 bases). The CDR3 length is 22 residues. V was trimmed by 2 bases and J by 1 base, leaving 33 bases between them. The germline V gene encodes CDR1 SQVTM and CDR2 ANQGSEA. The CDR3, as DNA: TGCAGCGTTGAACCGATGGGATTGATGGACAGATCCCCTTGGATTTCCTACAATGAGCAGTTCTTC. Amino acid sequence: CSVEPMGLMDRSPWISYNEQFF.

This clonotype was seen repeatedly, ten times or more. The V and J genes are TRBV20-1 and TRBJ2-7, with D perhaps TRBD1 (6 bases). Germline V gene data show CDR1 as DFQATT and CDR2 as SNEGSKA (reference sequence). This CDR3 has 15 residues. V gave up 0 bases and J gave up 3 bases, with 15 bases separating them. The CDR3 sequence is CSARDQGHPYYEQYF. Written as DNA, the CDR3 is TGCAGTGCTAGAGATCAGGGACACCCGTACTACGAGCAGTACTTC.

Only a few counts were recorded for this clonotype. The V call is TRBV30, the J call TRBJ1-5; TRBD1 might be the D (5 bases). CDR1 and CDR2 from the germline V gene are GTSNPN and SVGIG (reference sequence). CDR3 length: 13 residues. The ends were cut back, 1 base at V and 4 bases at J, with 8 bases in the middle. The CDR3 DNA reads TGTGCCTGGAGTGGGGACGGTAATCAGCCCCAGCATTTT. Translation gives CAWSGDGNQPQHF. Looking up the rest from reference TRBV30 and TRBJ1-5 gives the full variable domain: SQTIHQWPATLVQPVGSPLSLECTVEGTSNPNLYWYRQAAGRGLQLLFYSVGIGQISSEVPQNLSASRPQDRQFILSSKKLLLSDSGFYLCAWSGDGNQPQHFGDGTRLSIL.

This clonotype showed up many times. CDR3 coding DNA: TGCAGTGCCGAAAATATCAATGCAAACACTGAAGCTTTCTTT. It is translated as CSAENINANTEAFF. The J gene is TRBJ1-1, the V gene TRBV20-1; D remains unclear. Germline values: CDR1 DFQATT, CDR2 SNEGSKA (reference sequence). The CDR3 has 14 residues. V lost 6 bases to trimming and J lost 2 bases, with 16 bases between them.

In its sample, this clonotype was seen many times. The chain employs TRBV19 and TRBJ2-1; D is uncertain. Germline CDR1 reads LNHDA; CDR2 reads SQIVND (reference sequence). The V end was cut by 6 bases, the J end by 7 bases, with 13 bases between. The CDR3 length is 13 residues. CDR3 residues: CASRQAVGNEQFF. CDR3 nucleotide sequence: TGTGCCAGTAGGCAAGCAGTAGGTAATGAGCAGTTCTTC.

The chain joins TRBV7-6 to TRBJ2-3; D possibly uses TRBD1 or TRBD2 (5 bases each). The germline V gene encodes CDR1 SGHVS and CDR2 FNYEAQ. Trimming pared 5 bases from V and 6 bases from J, leaving 12 bases between. The CDR3 has 13 residues. CDR3 DNA: TGTGCCAGCAGCCAGGGACCAGAGGATACGCAGTATTTT. Its translation: CASSQGPEDTQYF.

For this clonotype: Just one base apart from a much larger clone, this may be a read error. CDR3 nucleotides: TGTGCCAGCAGCCCACTGAACACTGAAGCTTTCTTT. It specifies CASSPLNTEAFF. The gene calls are TRBV7-8 and TRBJ1-1; unclear D gene. This CDR3 has 12 residues. Germline CDR1 SGHVS, CDR2 FQNEAQ. The V and J ends lost 5 bases and 0 bases respectively, with 4 bases between them.

This clonotype has a handful of counts. This sequence joins TRBV6-5 and TRBJ1-1; TRBD1 matches 7 bases. In germline, CDR1 is MNHEY, CDR2 SVGAGI. Trimming at V came to 8 bases and at J to 1 base, leaving 10 bases not matched to a gene. CDR3 length: 15 residues. The CDR3 nucleotides are TGTGCCAGCCATCCCCCGGGACAGAAGAACACTGAAGCTTTCTTT. It encodes CASHPPGQKNTEAFF.

This clonotype has ten or more counts. The chain uses TRBV12-3 or TRBV12-4 and TRBJ1-5; the D gene is possibly TRBD1 (5 bases). Trimming took off 3 bases at V and 12 bases at J, with 18 bases between the two ends. There are 14 residues in the CDR3. The CDR3 DNA follows: TGTGCCAGCAGTTTCGTCCGTAACCAGGGAAGCCAGCATTTT. This translates into CASSFVRNQGSQHF.